The 9 T cell receptor beta chains below all came from one sample that was sequenced in a study of identical twins. TCRdb called the 5' RACE reads again in MiXCR, with one record for every CDR3 protein. The sample shows 200,000 to 300,000 distinct CDR3 sequences, over 9.5% of them seen only once. This same sample was also part of a study on yellow fever vaccine responses in identical twins.

Sequencing was carried out using memory (CD45RO+) T cells sorted from blood. The receptors were sampled from a woman aged 18-29 years in good health.

The rearrangement uses TRBV6-4 and TRBJ2-1, with D unclear. V lost 0 bases to trimming and J lost 3 bases, with 9 bases between them. CDR1 and CDR2 (germline): MRHNA, SNTAGT. The CDR3 has 15 amino acids. CDR3 region: CASSDSADLYNEQFF. CDR3 DNA: TGTGCCAGCAGTGACTCTGCTGACCTCTACAATGAGCAGTTCTTC.

This clonotype was counted only a few times. The chain carries TRBV6-1 and TRBJ1-4; D gene unclear. This CDR3 contains 14 residues. Per the germline V gene, CDR1 is MNHNS and CDR2 is SASEGT. Trimming took off 7 bases at V and 6 bases at J, with 15 bases between the two ends. The CDR3 nucleotides read TGTGCCAGCATTCGTTCCGCATGGGATGAAAAACTGTTTTTT. Its translation: CASIRSAWDEKLFF.

This clonotype appeared a few times. This chain uses TRBV27 with TRBJ1-2; D unclear. Between the trimmed V and J ends, which lost 5 bases and 1 base, there was a span of 11 bases. The CDR3 has 14 amino acids. CDR1 MNHEY and CDR2 SMNVEV come from the germline V gene (reference sequence). CDR3 residues: CASSPRRNNYGYTF. The CDR3 bases are TGTGCCAGCAGTCCCCGACGGAATAACTATGGCTACACCTTC.

The chain is built from TRBV4-1 and TRBJ2-5, with 8 positions matching TRBD2. Per the germline V gene, CDR1 is MGHRA and CDR2 is YSYEKL. With 4 bases clipped from V and 0 bases from J, the junction kept 13 bases outside the gene matches. The length of the CDR3 is 18 residues. This chain's CDR3 is CASSPDKLAGPYQETQYF. CDR3 DNA sequence: TGCGCCAGCAGCCCAGACAAATTAGCGGGGCCGTACCAAGAGACCCAGTACTTC.

The chain recombines TRBV5-1 with TRBJ1-6, with TRBD1 matching 8 bases. Germline values: CDR1 SGHRS, CDR2 YFSETQ. The junction had 7 bases not matched to a gene; V was cut back by 5 bases and J by 0 bases. The CDR3 has 17 residues. The CDR3 coding sequence is TGCGCCAGCAGATGGGACAGGTCGAGCTCCTATAATTCACCCCTCCACTTT. Residues: CASRWDRSSSYNSPLHF.

The V gene is TRBV19, the J gene TRBJ2-7, with TRBD1 matching over 7 bases. J gave up 4 bases and V 10 bases, and 16 bases lay outside the gene matches. The CDR3 consists of 15 residues. The germline gives CDR1 LNHDA, CDR2 SQIVND (reference sequence). The CDR3 DNA is TGTGCCACCTCACCCCGGCGACAGGGTATATACGAGCAGTACTTC. Protein sequence: CATSPRRQGIYEQYF.

The V and J genes are TRBV14 and TRBJ2-3, with D hard to call. Germline CDR1 is SGHDN and CDR2 is FVKESK. This CDR3 spans 13 amino acids. Trimming stripped 0 bases from V and 7 bases from J, with 8 bases between. CDR3 sequence reads: CASSQDLGYTQYF. CDR3 DNA sequence: TGTGCCAGCAGCCAAGATCTTGGTTATACGCAGTATTTT.

The rearrangement links TRBV5-1 to TRBJ2-7; D is possibly TRBD1 (6 bases). CDR1 is SGHRS, CDR2 YFSETQ, per germline. CDR3 length: 15 residues. Deletions cut 3 bases from V and 2 bases from J, with 15 bases between. The CDR3 loop is CASSSGTLSTYEQYF. The CDR3 nucleotides read TGCGCCAGCAGCTCCGGGACACTTAGTACCTACGAGCAGTACTTC.

This CDR3 reads CASSNRGTSGSQETQYF. CDR3 sequence (DNA): TGCGCCAGCAGCAACCGGGGGACTAGCGGGAGTCAGGAGACCCAGTACTTC. V gene TRBV4-1 combines with J gene TRBJ2-5; 14 bases agree with TRBD2. J was trimmed by 5 bases and V by 5 bases; bases with no gene match: 10. The CDR3 has 17 residues. Per the germline V gene, CDR1 is MGHRA and CDR2 is YSYEKL.